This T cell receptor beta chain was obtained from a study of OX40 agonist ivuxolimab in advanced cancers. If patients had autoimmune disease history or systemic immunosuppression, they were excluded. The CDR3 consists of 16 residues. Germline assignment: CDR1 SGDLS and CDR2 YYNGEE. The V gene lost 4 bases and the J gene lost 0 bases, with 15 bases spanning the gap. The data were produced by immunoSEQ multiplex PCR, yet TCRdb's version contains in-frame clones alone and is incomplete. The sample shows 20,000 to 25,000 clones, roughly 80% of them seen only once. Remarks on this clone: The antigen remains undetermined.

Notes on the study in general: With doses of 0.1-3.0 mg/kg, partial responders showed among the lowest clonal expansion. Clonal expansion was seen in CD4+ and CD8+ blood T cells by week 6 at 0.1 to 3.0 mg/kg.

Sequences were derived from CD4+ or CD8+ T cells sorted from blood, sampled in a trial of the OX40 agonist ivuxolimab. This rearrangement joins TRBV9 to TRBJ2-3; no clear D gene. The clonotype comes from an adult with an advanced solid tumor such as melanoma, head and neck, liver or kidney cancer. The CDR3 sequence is CASSSPLADSTDTQYF. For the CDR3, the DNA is TGTGCCAGCAGCTCCCCGCTGGCGGATAGCACAGATACGCAGTATTTT.